Listed below are T cell receptor beta chains from one sample, sequenced in a study of blood T cell repertoires in COVID-19. Here immunoSEQ multiplex PCR was the method, and the copy in TCRdb shows in-frame clones only, minus some. The sample includes a few hundred thousand clones, around 91% of them seen just once. Sequencing was carried out using PBMCs or T cells enriched from blood (not recorded which). These receptors were taken from a woman aged 18-30 years in a cohort exposed to, infected with or recovered from COVID-19 (not recorded which). Both conserved end residues are part of each CDR3. Each record gives: CDR3 protein, CDR3 DNA, clone size, V gene, J gene, D gene. The D gene is left open where the match is weak. Part of the rows lack a size; the others show once, few, many or a class for expanded clones.

CATSRVGRDTEAFF,TGTGCCACCAGCAGAGTAGGGCGGGACACTGAAGCTTTCTTT,.,TRBV15,TRBJ1-1,.
CASSEQGYGINEQFF,TGTGCCAGCAGCGAACAGGGCTACGGAATTAATGAGCAGTTCTTC,.,TRBV7-6,TRBJ2-1,.
CASSDGLAGFNEQFF,TGTGCCAGCAGTGACGGACTAGCGGGTTTCAATGAGCAGTTCTTC,few,TRBV6-1,TRBJ2-1,TRBD2
CATSRGLAGGPTLYNEQFF,TGTGCCACCAGTAGGGGACTAGCGGGAGGGCCAACCCTTTACAATGAGCAGTTCTTC,once,TRBV24-1,TRBJ2-1,TRBD2
CASSPGGSYGYTF,TGCGCCAGCAGCCCCGGCGGGAGCTATGGCTACACCTTC,.,TRBV4-1,TRBJ1-2,.
CASSFQQNSGNTIYF,TGTGCCAGCAGCTTTCAACAGAACTCTGGAAACACCATATATTTT,.,TRBV11-3,TRBJ1-3,.
CASSPGNTGELFF,TGTGCCAGCTCGCCGGGGAACACCGGGGAGCTGTTTTTT,.,TRBV2,TRBJ2-2,.
CASSFQGQAYEQYF,TGTGCCAGCAGCTTTCAGGGACAGGCCTACGAGCAGTACTTC,.,TRBV7-2,TRBJ2-7,TRBD1
CASSRPKGDEETQYF,TGTGCCAGTAGTAGACCCAAGGGGGATGAGGAGACCCAGTACTTC,.,TRBV19,TRBJ2-5,.
CASSWGPTGGGQPQHF,TGTGCCAGCAGCTGGGGCCCGACAGGGGGAGGTCAGCCCCAGCATTTT,.,TRBV5-6,TRBJ1-5,TRBD1
CASSATFGTEAFF,TGCGCCAGCAGTGCCACTTTCGGGACTGAAGCTTTCTTT,.,TRBV10-1,TRBJ1-1,.
CASSFGAGGEETQYF,TGTGCCAGCAGCTTCGGTGCGGGAGGCGAGGAGACCCAGTACTTC,few,TRBV11-3,TRBJ2-5,TRBD2
CASSQQAETFSGANVLTF,TGTGCCAGCAGCCAACAGGCAGAAACGTTCTCTGGGGCCAACGTCCTGACTTTC,.,TRBV3-1/TRBV3-2,TRBJ2-6,.
CASSIDSQETQYF,TGTGCCAGTAGTATCGACAGCCAAGAGACCCAGTACTTC,.,TRBV19,TRBJ2-5,.
CASSSLMGSGNSYNEQFF,TGTGCCAGCAGCTCCCTGATGGGTAGCGGGAACTCCTACAATGAGCAGTTCTTC,once,TRBV11-3,TRBJ2-1,TRBD2
CASSELGGTSFPNEQFF,TGTGCCAGCAGTGAATTGGGGGGGACTAGTTTTCCCAATGAGCAGTTCTTC,once,TRBV6-1,TRBJ2-1,TRBD2
CASSPFRGPDYGYTF,TGTGCCAGCTCACCCTTCAGGGGGCCCGACTATGGCTACACCTTC,once,TRBV18,TRBJ1-2,TRBD1
CASSPRGGQSGQPQHF,TGCGCCAGCAGCCCGCGGGGGGGGCAGTCGGGTCAGCCCCAGCATTTT,.,TRBV4-1,TRBJ1-5,.
CASSLDRGSTEAFF,TGTGCCAGCAGCTTAGACAGGGGGTCCACTGAAGCTTTCTTT,.,TRBV5-4,TRBJ1-1,TRBD1
CASTNREGTEAFF,TGTGCCAGCACGAACAGGGAGGGCACTGAAGCTTTCTTT,.,TRBV2,TRBJ1-1,.
CASSHSWGDNEQFF,TGCGCCAGCAGCCATTCTTGGGGCGACAATGAGCAGTTCTTC,.,TRBV4-1,TRBJ2-1,.
CASSDYYEQYF,TGTGCCAGCAGCGACTACTACGAGCAGTACTTC,few,TRBV27,TRBJ2-7,.
CASSQDASGRDNEQFF,TGTGCCAGCAGCCAAGATGCTAGCGGGAGGGACAATGAGCAGTTCTTC,.,TRBV3-1/TRBV3-2,TRBJ2-1,TRBD2
CATSDPQGTDTQYF,TGTGCCACCAGTGATCCTCAGGGCACAGATACGCAGTATTTT,.,TRBV24-1,TRBJ2-3,.
CASSRTGGFGELFF,TGTGCCAGCAGCCGTACAGGGGGGTTCGGGGAGCTGTTTTTT,few,TRBV3-1/TRBV3-2,TRBJ2-2,TRBD1
CASSQVSQGVYEQYF,TGCGCCAGCAGCCAAGTTTCCCAGGGGGTCTACGAGCAGTACTTC,.,TRBV4-1,TRBJ2-7,TRBD1
CASSQDLPPTARGYTF,TGTGCCAGCAGCCAAGATCTCCCCCCAACCGCACGGGGCTACACCTTC,.,TRBV14,TRBJ1-2,.
CASSFTGSSNEQFF,TGCGCCAGCAGCTTTACCGGGAGTAGTAATGAGCAGTTCTTC,.,TRBV5-1,TRBJ2-1,.
CASSSLYSNEQFF,TGTGCCAGCAGCTCGTTGTATAGCAATGAGCAGTTCTTC,few,TRBV7-6,TRBJ2-1,.